A single sample gave rise to the 27 T cell receptor beta chains below, sequenced in a study of spatial heterogeneity in lung cancer. Study-level findings and limits: Tumor mutation counts were tracked by expanded intratumoral alpha and beta TCR counts.

Time point given: sample taken at primary tumor resection. TCRdb re-derived calls from the 5' RACE reads in MiXCR, one entry per CDR3 protein. The sample carries over 7,500 distinct CDR3 sequences, 2.9% recorded once. Their recognized antigens are unknown. Sequencing used lung tumor tissue, obtained at surgery. These receptors originate from a male donor with early-stage non-small cell lung cancer.

By sample share, this clonotype is large. This chain connects TRBV12-3 or TRBV12-4 to TRBJ1-2; D unresolved. The CDR3 runs 16 residues. V lost 3 bases and J 5 bases, leaving 19 bases between the germline ends. The CDR3 DNA is TGTGCCAGCAGTTTTGATTCGGGCCCGATAGGGTATGGCTACACCTTC. It codes for CASSFDSGPIGYGYTF.

This clonotype is medium-sized. The V call is TRBV20-1, the J call TRBJ2-4; 7 nucleotides align to TRBD2. With V trimmed by 0 bases and J by 1 base, 3 bases remained unmatched. The germline V gene encodes CDR1 DFQATT and CDR2 SNEGSKA (reference sequence). The CDR3 sequence is 15 residues long. In DNA, the CDR3 is TGCAGTGCTAGAGATCCCGGGGGGGCCAAAAACATTCAGTACTTC. As protein: CSARDPGGAKNIQYF.

This chain connects TRBV20-1 to TRBJ1-1; TRBD1 might be the D (5 bases). Germline assignment: CDR1 DFQATT and CDR2 SNEGSKA (reference sequence). V gave up 3 bases and J gave up 8 bases, with 10 bases separating them. The CDR3 runs 11 residues. CDR3 loop: CSARDKWEAFF. CDR3 DNA sequence: TGCAGTGCTAGGGACAAATGGGAAGCTTTCTTT.

This clonotype was observed many times. The V call is TRBV9, the J call TRBJ1-6; D may be TRBD1 (5 bases). The CDR3 sequence is 17 residues long. CDR1 SGDLS and CDR2 YYNGEE come from the germline V gene. Trimming pared 0 bases from V and 0 bases from J, leaving 10 bases between. DNA of the CDR3: TGTGCCAGCAGCGTAGCGGGGGGAAGCTCCTATAATTCACCCCTCCACTTT. This encodes CASSVAGGSSYNSPLHF.

This clonotype came up many times. The chain links TRBV6-5 to TRBJ1-1; D ambiguous. Germline CDR1 MNHEY, CDR2 SVGAGI. The V end was cut by 6 bases, the J end by 1 base, with 3 bases between. The CDR3 is 11 residues long. CDR3 coding DNA: TGTGCCAGCAGGAAGAACACTGAAGCTTTCTTT. Translation gives CASRKNTEAFF.

This clonotype was counted at least ten times. The chain combines TRBV11-2 with TRBJ2-1, with 10 positions matching TRBD2. This CDR3 is built from 15 residues. Per germline, CDR1 SGHAT and CDR2 FQNNGV. V lost 5 bases to trimming and J lost 7 bases; unmatched junction nucleotides: 8. CDR3 nucleotides: TGTGCCAGCAGCCCAGCGGGGGGGGTCGGAAATGAGCAGTTCTTC. The encoded protein is CASSPAGGVGNEQFF.

This clonotype was detected many times. This rearrangement joins TRBV27 to TRBJ2-3, with D perhaps matching TRBD1 or TRBD2 (5 bases each). Trimming left V 7 bases short and J 0 bases short, with 14 bases between. CDR3 length: 15 residues. Germline assignment: CDR1 MNHEY and CDR2 SMNVEV (reference sequence). In DNA form, the CDR3 reads TGTGCCAGCACTCCACAGAGGGGAAGCACAGATACGCAGTATTTT. Its translation is CASTPQRGSTDTQYF.

This clonotype was seen many times. The chain couples TRBV6-2 or TRBV6-3 to TRBJ1-1; 8 bases are shared with TRBD1. This CDR3 spans 14 amino acids. J lost 6 bases, V lost 6 bases, and 9 bases had no gene match. Germline lookup yields CDR1 MNHEY and CDR2 SVGEGT. The CDR3, as DNA: TGTGCCAGCAGCCCAGGGGGCTTCGGGGCTGAAGCTTTCTTT. Encoded protein: CASSPGGFGAEAFF.

This clonotype qualifies as medium-sized (0.01 to 0.1%). The chain carries TRBV28 and TRBJ2-2, with unresolved D. In germline, CDR1 is MDHEN, CDR2 SYDVKM. CDR3 length: 12 residues. V lost 6 bases and J 6 bases, leaving 8 bases between the germline ends. The CDR3 protein is CASSPLSGELFF. For the CDR3, the DNA is TGTGCCAGCAGCCCGTTGTCCGGGGAGCTGTTTTTT.

In its sample, this clonotype ranks as medium-sized (0.01 to 0.1%). The chain carries TRBV7-8 and TRBJ1-5, with a weak D call TRBD1 (6 bases). The germline V gene encodes CDR1 SGHVS and CDR2 FQNEAQ. This CDR3 comprises 14 residues. Trimming took off 5 bases at V and 2 bases at J, with 10 bases between the two ends. CDR3 residues: CASSQQGRNQPQHF. The CDR3 nucleotides are TGTGCCAGCAGCCAACAGGGTCGCAATCAGCCCCAGCATTTT.

This clonotype was recorded many times. The chain carries TRBV15 and TRBJ2-2; 10 bases map to TRBD1. CDR1 LNHNV and CDR2 YYDKDF come from the germline V gene (reference sequence). Germline trimming cut 1 base from V and 7 bases from J; bases unmatched to any gene: 6. There are 16 residues in the CDR3. The CDR3 sequence: CATSRAGQGYGGELFF. CDR3 coding DNA: TGTGCCACCAGCAGAGCGGGACAGGGGTACGGCGGGGAGCTGTTTTTT. Filled out from reference TRBV15 and TRBJ2-2, the complete variable domain reads DAMVIQNPRYQVTQFGKPVTLSCSQTLNHNVMYWYQQKSSQAPKLLFHYYDKDFNNEADTPDNFQSRRPNTSFCFLDIRSPGLGDTAMYLCATSRAGQGYGGELFFGEGSRLTVL.

This clonotype was found many times. The rearrangement joins TRBV9 to TRBJ2-7; the D is unclear. The length of the CDR3 is 13 residues. The germline gives CDR1 SGDLS, CDR2 YYNGEE. The V end was cut by 4 bases, the J end by 4 bases, with 12 bases between. CDR3 in amino acids: CASSLSDGYEQYF. As DNA, the CDR3 is TGTGCCAGCAGCTTGAGTGACGGGTACGAGCAGTACTTC.

The chain combines TRBV4-2 with TRBJ2-5; D call uncertain. CDR3 size: 13 residues. Trimming shortened V by 4 bases and J by 7 bases, and 13 bases separated the two germline ends. The germline CDR1 and CDR2 sequences are LGHNA and YNFKEQ. The DNA of the CDR3 is TGTGCCAGCAGCCCAGAGAAAGGCGGGACCCAGTACTTC. This translates into CASSPEKGGTQYF.

This clonotype was detected many times. The V call is TRBV2, the J call TRBJ2-7, with TRBD1 identical over 9 bases. V was pared by 5 bases and J by 2 bases, with 10 bases of the junction left unmatched. The CDR3 runs to 16 residues. Germline assignment: CDR1 SNHLY and CDR2 FYNNEI. The CDR3 nucleotides are TGTGCCAGCAGTTTCCCCGGGACAGGGAACACCTACGAGCAGTACTTC. Translated, it gives CASSFPGTGNTYEQYF.

This clonotype was counted many times. V usage is TRBV4-1 and J usage is TRBJ2-2; D gene ambiguous. Germline CDR1 is MGHRA and CDR2 is YSYEKL. CDR3 length: 15 amino acids. Trimming took off 2 bases at V and 0 bases at J, with 7 bases between the two ends. CDR3 DNA sequence: TGCGCCAGCAGCCAAAATCATCCGAACACCGGGGAGCTGTTTTTT. Its translation is CASSQNHPNTGELFF.

This clonotype was seen ten or more times. DNA for the CDR3: TGTGCCAGCAGCCCTGCGAGCTCTAGCACAGATACGCAGTATTTT. Translated, it gives CASSPASSSTDTQYF. V usage is TRBV3-1 and J usage is TRBJ2-3, with D unresolved. V lost 4 bases to trimming and J lost 0 bases, with 11 bases between them. The CDR3 contains 15 residues. The germline CDR1 and CDR2 sequences are LGHDT and YNNKEL (reference sequence).

Ten or more counts support this clonotype. The chain carries TRBV10-2 and TRBJ2-7; D is perhaps TRBD1 (6 bases). The CDR3 has 15 residues. CDR1 WSHSY and CDR2 SAAADI come from the germline V gene. V shed 8 bases and J shed 0 bases, with 17 bases lying between them. In nucleotides, the CDR3 is TGCGCCAGCGGAGACCGAGACAGGTTCTCCTACGAGCAGTACTTC. Translation gives CASGDRDRFSYEQYF.

By share, this clonotype counts as medium-sized. The chain employs TRBV5-6 and TRBJ2-3; 8 bases line up with TRBD2. The germline gives CDR1 SGHDT, CDR2 YYEEEE. The CDR3 totals 16 residues. V lost 4 bases, J lost 0 bases, and 7 bases stayed unmatched. The CDR3 is CASSRLAGLSTDTQYF. The CDR3 bases are TGTGCCAGCAGCCGGCTAGCGGGCCTTAGCACAGATACGCAGTATTTT.

This clonotype is judged medium-sized. The J gene is TRBJ2-7, the V gene TRBV6-5; D ambiguous. Per germline, CDR1 MNHEY and CDR2 SVGAGI. Trimming pared 4 bases from V and 0 bases from J, leaving 16 bases between. There are 16 residues in the CDR3. The CDR3 is CASSSNVKAGSYEQYF. Here the CDR3 DNA reads TGTGCCAGCAGTTCGAATGTTAAGGCTGGCTCCTACGAGCAGTACTTC.

This clonotype was recorded many times. The chain joins TRBV5-1 to TRBJ2-7; the D gene is possibly TRBD1 (5 bases). There are 15 residues in the CDR3. V lost 3 bases and J lost 7, with 20 bases in between. CDR1 SGHRS and CDR2 YFSETQ come from the germline V gene. The CDR3 sequence is CASSSRRTSKGEQYF. The CDR3 DNA reads as TGCGCCAGCAGCTCCCGACGGACCTCAAAGGGGGAGCAGTACTTC.

The sample holds many counts of this clonotype. The gene calls are TRBV20-1 and TRBJ1-6; 8 bases fit TRBD1. The CDR3 has 15 residues. The V segment lost 3 bases and the J segment 4 bases; nucleotides outside the gene matches: 5. Germline assignment: CDR1 DFQATT and CDR2 SNEGSKA (reference sequence). The CDR3 DNA sequence: TGCAGTGCTAGGACCGACAGGGGTTATAATTCACCCCTCCACTTT. This codes for CSARTDRGYNSPLHF.

This clonotype is medium-sized within its sample. A read error may account for a junction end that differs from germline. The V call is TRBV6-1, the J call TRBJ2-3; tentatively, D is TRBD2 (6 bases). The CDR3 has 15 residues. In germline, CDR1 is MNHNS, CDR2 SASEGT. Written as DNA, the CDR3 is TGTGCCAGCCGTGAACCCGGGGAGGCTCGAGATACGCAGTATTTT. It encodes CASREPGEARDTQYF.

This clonotype is medium-sized by share. CDR3 protein: CASSPSWPNMNTEAFF. The CDR3 DNA sequence: TGTGCCAGCAGCCCGAGTTGGCCCAACATGAACACTGAAGCTTTCTTT. The chain joins TRBV6-2 or TRBV6-3 to TRBJ1-1; D gene ambiguous. The V end lost 6 bases, the J end lost 0 bases, and 17 bases lay between the germline ends. The CDR3 covers 16 residues. Per germline, CDR1 MNHEY and CDR2 SVGEGT.

By frequency in the sample, this clonotype is medium-sized. V and J are TRBV28 and TRBJ1-4; TRBD1 might be the D (6 bases). CDR3 length: 15 residues. The germline V gene has CDR1 MDHEN and CDR2 SYDVKM. V lost 5 bases and J lost 3, with 13 bases in between. This chain's CDR3 is CASSLAPGANEKLFF. CDR3 DNA: TGTGCCAGCAGTCTCGCCCCAGGGGCTAATGAAAAACTGTTTTTT.

This clonotype was seen ten or more times. The V call is TRBV28, the J call TRBJ1-4; 7 nucleotides agree with TRBD1. J was trimmed by 7 bases and V by 3 bases; bases with no gene match: 17. The CDR3 is 18 residues long. The germline gives CDR1 MDHEN, CDR2 SYDVKM. The DNA for the CDR3 is TGTGCCAGCAGTTTCGGGAGGGTAGGGGGCTCTTCCCGTGAAAAACTGTTTTTT. Encoded protein: CASSFGRVGGSSREKLFF.

This clonotype was found many times. V usage is TRBV2 and J usage is TRBJ2-5; weak D call: TRBD2 (6 bases). Trimming cost V 5 bases and J 3 bases, with 19 bases left between them. This CDR3 is built from 16 residues. CDR1 and CDR2 (germline): SNHLY, FYNNEI. In nucleotides, the CDR3 is TGTGCCAGCAGTCCCGCGAGGTTCACGGGGGAAGAGACCCAGTACTTC. Its translation: CASSPARFTGEETQYF. Full variable domain (missing parts from reference TRBV2 and TRBJ2-5): EPEVTQTPSHQVTQMGQEVILRCVPISNHLYFYWYRQILGQKVEFLVSFYNNEISEKSEIFDDQFSVERPDGSNFTLKIRSTKLEDSAMYFCASSPARFTGEETQYFGPGTRLLVL.

This clonotype was recorded at least ten times. The chain carries TRBV10-1 and TRBJ2-3; D perhaps matches TRBD2 (6 bases). Trimming shortened V by 4 bases and J by 5 bases, and 13 bases separated the two germline ends. The CDR3 spans 14 residues. The germline CDR1 and CDR2 sequences are WNHNN and SYGVQD (reference sequence). The CDR3 DNA follows: TGCGCCAGCAGTGTTCGCGGGGTCGAAGATACGCAGTATTTT. Protein: CASSVRGVEDTQYF.